These 32 T cell receptor beta chains came from one sample sequenced in a study of blood T cells in healthy people across ages. With a J-beta primer mix and a sample-barcoded 5' primer, a second PCR ran 7 to 11 cycles. Via MiXCR, TCRdb re-called the 5' RACE reads, giving one row per CDR3 protein. The sample lists roughly 500,000 distinct CDR3 sequences, about 26% occurring once. Sequenced input: blood. These receptors came from a woman aged 65 to 85 in good health.

This clonotype was detected ten times or more. The chain uses TRBV9 and TRBJ1-1; TRBD1 matches at 7 bases. The CDR3 covers 14 residues. J lost 11 bases, V lost 3 bases, and 13 bases had no gene match. Per germline, CDR1 SGDLS and CDR2 YYNGEE. This chain's CDR3 is CASSATDRAVEAFF. CDR3 sequence (DNA): TGTGCCAGCAGCGCTACAGACAGGGCGGTCGAGGCTTTCTTT.

This clonotype was detected a few times. The chain is built from TRBV3-1 and TRBJ1-2; unclear D gene. From germline, CDR1 is LGHDT and CDR2 YNNKEL (reference sequence). CDR3 length: 13 amino acids. V dropped 2 bases and J dropped 4 bases, with 8 bases sitting between them. CDR3 DNA: TGTGCCAGCAGCCAATCAGACCTCTATGGCTACACCTTC. Translated, it gives CASSQSDLYGYTF.

The J gene is TRBJ2-5, the V gene TRBV7-3; D is undetermined. The last part of the DNA fits TRBJ2-7 better; the J call may be wrong. The CDR3 totals 13 residues. Germline assignment: CDR1 SGHTA and CDR2 FQGTGA. The CDR3 region is CASSLTPEYEQYF. Written as DNA, the CDR3 is TGTGCCAGCAGCTTAACCCCAGAGTACGAGCAGTACTTC.

CDR3: CATSDGGRGETQYF. CDR3 bases: TGTGCCACCAGTGACGGGGGCAGGGGAGAGACCCAGTACTTC. V and J are TRBV24-1 and TRBJ2-5; D tentatively fits TRBD1 or TRBD2 (6 bases each). This CDR3 is 14 amino acids long. V was shortened by 4 bases and J by 4 bases, with 12 bases between the two germline ends. The germline CDR1 and CDR2 sequences are KGHDR and SFDVKD.

The gene calls are TRBV7-2 and TRBJ2-5; D remains unclear. The germline V and J ends were trimmed by 2 bases and 7 bases, with 11 bases remaining between them. Germline lookup yields CDR1 SGHTA and CDR2 FQGNSA. CDR3 size: 13 residues. CDR3 coding DNA: TGTGCCAGCAGCTTAAGCAGATCCGGGACCCAGTACTTC. Encoded protein: CASSLSRSGTQYF.

The chain uses TRBV7-9 and TRBJ2-5, with 8 bases lining up with TRBD1. The last part of the DNA fits TRBJ2-1 better; the J call may be wrong. Germline assignment: CDR1 SEHNR and CDR2 FQNEAQ (reference sequence). This CDR3 is 14 amino acids long. The DNA of the CDR3 is TGTGCCAGCAGCTCCCCGGCAGGGGGCGGTGAGCAGTTCTTC. Its translation is CASSSPAGGGEQFF.

The J gene is TRBJ2-4, the V gene TRBV9, with D unclear. From germline, CDR1 is SGDLS and CDR2 YYNGEE. The CDR3 sequence is 15 residues long. Trimming pared 0 bases from V and 9 bases from J, leaving 16 bases between. In DNA form, the CDR3 reads TGTGCCAGCAGCGTAGCGGGTGAAGAGAGGACCATTCAGTACTTC. This codes for CASSVAGEERTIQYF.

Only a few counts were recorded for this clonotype. The genes are TRBV7-2 and TRBJ2-7; no firm D call. Germline CDR1 and CDR2: SGHTA and FQGNSA. The V end lost 7 bases, the J end lost 0 bases, and 19 bases lay between the germline ends. CDR3 length: 16 residues. The CDR3 sequence: CASTRTAGMSSYEQYF. For the CDR3, the DNA is TGTGCCAGCACCAGGACGGCAGGAATGAGCTCCTACGAGCAGTACTTC. Looking up the rest from reference TRBV7-2 and TRBJ2-7 gives the full variable domain: GAGVSQSPSNKVTEKGKDVELRCDPISGHTALYWYRQSLGQGLEFLIYFQGNSAPDKSGLPSDRFSAERTGGSVSTLTIQRTQQEDSAVYLCASTRTAGMSSYEQYFGPGTRLTVT.

The V call is TRBV24-1, the J call TRBJ1-1; D gene unclear. V lost 7 bases and J lost 7, with 15 bases in between. Germline CDR1 and CDR2: KGHDR and SFDVKD. The CDR3 is made up of 13 amino acids. The CDR3 here is CATRNHGEDEAFF. CDR3 nucleotide sequence: TGTGCCACCAGGAATCATGGGGAGGATGAAGCTTTCTTT.

The J gene is TRBJ2-3, the V gene TRBV29-1; D not certain. The V gene's germline CDR1 is SQVTM and CDR2 ANQGSEA. The CDR3 is 16 residues long. The V end was cut by 0 bases, the J end by 6 bases, with 19 bases between. The DNA for the CDR3 is TGCAGCGTTGAAGAAGTGCGGAAGCTACAAGCGGATACGCAGTATTTT. Its protein product is CSVEEVRKLQADTQYF.

In its sample, this clonotype was seen a few times. The chain has TRBV4-3 and TRBJ1-2; a weak D match, TRBD1 (5 bases). Germline CDR1 reads LGHNA; CDR2 reads YSLEER. The CDR3 is 12 amino acids. Trimming pared 4 bases from V and 9 bases from J, leaving 12 bases between. The chain's CDR3 is CASSLTQGSYTF. CDR3 coding DNA: TGCGCCAGCAGCCTAACGCAGGGTAGCTACACCTTC.

The V gene is TRBV20-1, the J gene TRBJ1-5; D may be TRBD1 (6 bases). This CDR3 spans 14 amino acids. Germline-derived CDR1 and CDR2 are DFQATT and SNEGSKA (reference sequence). With 5 bases removed from V and 4 bases from J, the gap between germline ends came to 15 bases. The CDR3 DNA follows: TGCAGTGCTTCCCGAGGACAGTCAAATCAGCCCCAGCATTTT. Residues: CSASRGQSNQPQHF.

This clonotype occurred a few times. V usage is TRBV12-3 or TRBV12-4 and J usage is TRBJ1-2; TRBD1 matches at 7 bases. V shed 1 base, J shed 7 bases, and the junction held 3 bases outside the gene matches. The CDR3 runs to 13 residues. The CDR3 region has the DNA TGTGCCAGCAGTTTAGGACAGGGAACTGGCTACACCTTC. It codes for CASSLGQGTGYTF.

The J gene is TRBJ2-1, the V gene TRBV12-3 or TRBV12-4; 11 bases map to TRBD2. Germline trimming cut 5 bases from V and 10 bases from J; bases unmatched to any gene: 7. The CDR3 runs to 14 residues. The CDR3 DNA is TGTGCCAGCAGTGTTAGCGGGGGGGCCTTAGAGCAGTTCTTC. It yields the protein CASSVSGGALEQFF.

The rearrangement uses TRBV5-1 and TRBJ2-3; 10 bases match TRBD2. V lost 1 base to trimming and J lost 6 bases; unmatched junction nucleotides: 5. Per germline, CDR1 SGHRS and CDR2 YFSETQ. The CDR3 sequence is 15 residues long. The chain's CDR3 is CASSLTSGEVDTQYF. Written as DNA, the CDR3 is TGCGCCAGCAGCTTGACTAGCGGGGAGGTGGATACGCAGTATTTT.

The chain recombines TRBV12-3 or TRBV12-4 with TRBJ1-2, with 9 bases identical to TRBD1. V trimming: 5 bases; J trimming: 3 bases; junction bases outside the gene matches: 4. The CDR3 covers 14 residues. This CDR3 reads CASSHRGRDYGYTF. CDR3 DNA: TGTGCCAGCAGTCACAGGGGGCGAGACTATGGCTACACCTTC.

In its sample, this clonotype was seen a few times. The chain has TRBV4-2 and TRBJ1-2; TRBD1 matches at 7 bases. V was clipped by 0 bases and J by 2 bases; unmatched bases: 6. The CDR3 consists of 16 residues. Per the germline V gene, CDR1 is LGHNA and CDR2 is YNFKEQ. The CDR3 DNA is TGTGCCAGCAGCCAAGACTCGACAGGGAGGAACTATGGCTACACCTTC. The encoded protein is CASSQDSTGRNYGYTF.

This clonotype was found a few times. V usage is TRBV6-4 and J usage is TRBJ2-1; no clear D. CDR1 is MRHNA, CDR2 SNTAGT, per germline. V lost 4 bases to trimming and J lost 9 bases, with 1 base between them. The CDR3 loop spans 9 amino acids. The CDR3 region has the DNA TGTGCCAGCAGTGTTGAGCAGTTCTTC. It yields the protein CASSVEQFF.

This chain joins TRBV20-1 and TRBJ2-7, with 9 bases lining up with TRBD1. Germline loops: CDR1 DFQATT, CDR2 SNEGSKA (reference sequence). The CDR3 extends over 15 amino acids. The V and J ends lost 5 bases and 2 bases, in that order; junction bases with no gene match: 10. The CDR3 coding sequence is TGCAGTGCTCCGAAGGGGGGACAGGGCGCCTACGAGCAGTACTTC. Translation gives CSAPKGGQGAYEQYF.

This rearrangement joins TRBV7-9 to TRBJ1-1; D may be TRBD1 (5 bases). V shed 7 bases and J shed 2 bases, with 17 bases lying between them. The CDR3 covers 15 residues. Germline V lookup: CDR1 SEHNR, CDR2 FQNEAQ (reference sequence). CDR3 DNA sequence: TGTGCCAGCACCAGAGGGGCTTTCGGAAACACTGAAGCTTTCTTT. Translation gives CASTRGAFGNTEAFF.

The chain combines TRBV4-3 with TRBJ2-5, with TRBD1 identical over 10 bases. Unmatched junction bases numbered 8, after V lost 0 bases and J lost 7 bases. Germline V gene lookup returns CDR1 LGHNA and CDR2 YSLEER. The CDR3 length is 16 residues. CDR3 in DNA: TGCGCCAGCAGCCAAGATTGGGGACAGGGGATTGGGACCCAGTACTTC. Translated, it gives CASSQDWGQGIGTQYF.

The chain is built from TRBV6-5 and TRBJ1-1, with D tentatively TRBD1 (5 bases). The germline CDR1 and CDR2 sequences are MNHEY and SVGAGI. The CDR3 consists of 14 residues. With 5 bases removed from V and 4 bases from J, the gap between germline ends came to 14 bases. CDR3 residues: CASSRLAGTTEAFF. The DNA of the CDR3 is TGTGCCAGCAGTCGCCTCGCAGGGACCACTGAAGCTTTCTTT.

The CDR3 loop reads CASSLYSGEQETQYF. Written as DNA, the CDR3 is TGCGCCAGCAGCTTGTATAGCGGGGAGCAAGAGACCCAGTACTTC. The rearrangement links TRBV5-1 to TRBJ2-5; 8 nucleotides align to TRBD2. The V gene end was trimmed by 1 base and the J gene end by 2 bases; junction bases not matched to a gene: 4. The CDR3 runs 15 residues. Germline V lookup: CDR1 SGHRS, CDR2 YFSETQ.

The chain recombines TRBV20-1 with TRBJ1-2; 9 nucleotides agree with TRBD1. The CDR3 contains 15 residues. Germline V gene lookup returns CDR1 DFQATT and CDR2 SNEGSKA (reference sequence). V shed 2 bases and J 2 bases; nucleotides not matched to a gene: 6. The CDR3 protein is CSARSPGQGNYGYTF. CDR3 coding DNA: TGCAGTGCTAGATCACCCGGACAGGGGAACTATGGCTACACCTTC.

This clonotype came up a few times. This rearrangement joins TRBV14 to TRBJ1-4; D gene ambiguous. Germline CDR1 and CDR2: SGHDN and FVKESK. The V and J ends lost 0 bases and 6 bases respectively, with 14 bases between them. There are 16 residues in the CDR3. The CDR3 nucleotides read TGTGCCAGCAGCCAAGATATGGTGGGAGTTGATGAAAAACTGTTTTTT. Amino acid sequence: CASSQDMVGVDEKLFF. Full variable domain (remainder filled in from reference TRBV14 and TRBJ1-4): EAGVTQFPSHSVIEKGQTVTLRCDPISGHDNLYWYRRVMGKEIKFLLHFVKESKQDESGMPNNRFLAERTGGTYSTLKVQPAELEDSGVYFCASSQDMVGVDEKLFFGSGTQLSVL.

The V and J genes are TRBV6-6 and TRBJ1-6; D uncertain. The CDR3 contains 14 residues. CDR1 is MNHNY, CDR2 SVGAGI, per germline (reference sequence). Trimming took off 2 bases at V and 7 bases at J, with 9 bases between the two ends. The chain's CDR3 is CASSYKASNSPLHF. The CDR3 bases are TGTGCCAGCAGTTACAAGGCCTCCAATTCACCCCTCCACTTT.

The chain links TRBV6-6 to TRBJ2-7, with D unresolved. Between the trimmed V and J ends, which lost 4 bases and 6 bases, there was a span of 16 bases. The CDR3 covers 14 residues. Germline CDR1 MNHNY, CDR2 SVGAGI (reference sequence). In DNA, the CDR3 is TGTGCCAGCAGTTTAATCACTACGGCTATCGAGCAGTACTTC. It codes for CASSLITTAIEQYF.

The rearrangement links TRBV28 to TRBJ1-2; D is uncertain. Trimming left V 6 bases short and J 0 bases short, with 20 bases between. The CDR3 loop spans 17 amino acids. Germline values: CDR1 MDHEN, CDR2 SYDVKM. The CDR3 DNA reads as TGTGCCAGCAGCTTAGAAGGCTCCTTTCCTGCTAACTATGGCTACACCTTC. Its translation is CASSLEGSFPANYGYTF.

The table lists this clonotype with a few counts. The chain employs TRBV27 and TRBJ2-1; TRBD2 agrees at 7 bases. J gave up 1 base and V 3 bases, and 6 bases lay outside the gene matches. This CDR3 has 16 residues. Germline V gene sequence: CDR1 MNHEY, CDR2 SMNVEV (reference sequence). The chain's CDR3 is CASSLLAGLSYNEQFF. CDR3 in DNA: TGTGCCAGCAGTTTGTTAGCGGGCCTGTCCTACAATGAGCAGTTCTTC.

This clonotype has a handful of counts. This rearrangement joins TRBV5-1 to TRBJ2-7; no clear D gene. This CDR3 has 13 residues. The germline V gene has CDR1 SGHRS and CDR2 YFSETQ. Deletions cut 0 bases from V and 7 bases from J, with 11 bases between. The CDR3: CASSLGGTWEQYF. The CDR3 nucleotides read TGCGCCAGCAGCTTGGGGGGTACGTGGGAGCAGTACTTC.

This clonotype was counted at least ten times. The chain carries TRBV10-3 and TRBJ2-1, with 7 bases that match TRBD1. Germline loops: CDR1 ENHRY, CDR2 SYGVKD. V was pared by 8 bases and J by 6 bases, with 13 bases of the junction left unmatched. The CDR3 consists of 15 residues. The chain's CDR3 is CAIGGQQGMTNEQFF. The CDR3 DNA reads as TGTGCCATCGGGGGCCAACAGGGGATGACCAATGAGCAGTTCTTC.

The chain has TRBV2 and TRBJ2-1; D may be TRBD1 (5 bases). Germline V gene sequence: CDR1 SNHLY, CDR2 FYNNEI. The CDR3 runs 13 residues. The V gene lost 6 bases and the J gene lost 10 bases, with 16 bases spanning the gap. The CDR3 sequence is CASRGNDWTEQFF. CDR3 DNA: TGTGCCAGCAGGGGAAATGACTGGACAGAGCAGTTCTTC. The whole variable domain, remainder taken from reference TRBV2 and TRBJ2-1, is EPEVTQTPSHQVTQMGQEVILRCVPISNHLYFYWYRQILGQKVEFLVSFYNNEISEKSEIFDDQFSVERPDGSNFTLKIRSTKLEDSAMYFCASRGNDWTEQFFGPGTRLTVL.